Presented here are 28 T cell receptor beta chains from one specimen sequenced in a study of cytomegalovirus exposure and HLA in healthy donors. The PCR contained 60 Vbeta and 13 Jbeta primers. Produced via immunoSEQ multiplex PCR; TCRdb's table is partial and in-frame only. This sample's table reports about 200,000 clones. The source material was PBMCs. The source is a girl aged 2-9 years in good health and CMV-seropositive.

The CDR3 region has the DNA TGTGCCAGTAGTATACCAAACAGGGACAGCACAGATACGCAGTATTTT. Protein: CASSIPNRDSTDTQYF. The chain is built from TRBV19 and TRBJ2-3; tentatively, D is TRBD1 (6 bases). Germline CDR1 LNHDA, CDR2 SQIVND (reference sequence). Trimming cost V 2 bases and J 0 bases, with 12 bases left between them. The CDR3 is made up of 16 amino acids.

The chain is built from TRBV10-3 and TRBJ2-3, with TRBD1 matching over 7 bases. The CDR3 has 15 residues. Germline loops: CDR1 ENHRY, CDR2 SYGVKD. Trimming took 6 bases from V and 1 from J; bases not matched to a gene: 7. In nucleotides, the CDR3 is TGTGCCATCAGGGGACAGAGTAACGGCACAGATACGCAGTATTTT. This encodes CAIRGQSNGTDTQYF.

The chain links TRBV27 to TRBJ1-1, with D perhaps matching TRBD1 (6 bases). Trimming took off 0 bases at V and 3 bases at J, with 8 bases between the two ends. Germline lookup yields CDR1 MNHEY and CDR2 SMNVEV (reference sequence). This CDR3 is 14 amino acids long. The CDR3 sequence is CASSLSQGYTEAFF. The CDR3, as DNA: TGTGCCAGCAGTTTATCGCAGGGGTACACTGAAGCTTTCTTT.

V usage is TRBV7-9 and J usage is TRBJ2-1; TRBD2 agrees at 9 bases. The CDR3 consists of 12 residues. V gave up 6 bases and J gave up 10 bases; unmatched junction bases: 4. CDR1 and CDR2 from the germline V gene are SEHNR and FQNEAQ (reference sequence). This CDR3 reads CASSRLAVEQFF. In DNA, the CDR3 is TGTGCCAGCAGTCGACTAGCGGTGGAGCAGTTCTTC.

CDR3 sequence (DNA): TGTGCCAGCAGCGGACTAGCTAGAGACGAGCAGTACTTC. It is translated as CASSGLARDEQYF. The chain links TRBV27 to TRBJ2-7; 8 nucleotides line up with TRBD2. CDR3 size: 13 residues. Germline CDR1 is MNHEY and CDR2 is SMNVEV (reference sequence). V shed 6 bases and J 5 bases; nucleotides not matched to a gene: 6.

The chain's CDR3 is CASTATGPMNTEAFF. DNA of the CDR3: TGTGCCAGCACCGCGACAGGACCAATGAACACTGAAGCTTTCTTT. J is TRBJ1-1 and V is TRBV7-8; possibly TRBD1 for D (6 bases). The CDR3 spans 15 residues. Germline loops: CDR1 SGHVS, CDR2 FQNEAQ. V was pared by 7 bases and J by 0 bases, with 15 bases between.

The chain is built from TRBV7-2 and TRBJ2-7; no reliable D call. The CDR3 sequence is 11 residues long. Germline-derived CDR1 and CDR2 are SGHTA and FQGNSA. Trimming removed 6 bases from V and 5 bases from J, with 8 bases in between. CDR3 coding DNA: TGTGCCAGCAGTTATACAGACGAGCAGTACTTC. It encodes CASSYTDEQYF.

The chain recombines TRBV18 with TRBJ1-1, with D tentatively TRBD1 (5 bases). There are 16 residues in the CDR3. Germline CDR1 and CDR2: KGHSH and LQKENI. Trimming shortened V by 3 bases and J by 2 bases, and 16 bases separated the two germline ends. The CDR3 DNA follows: TGTGCCAGCTCACCGACAGCCATGGGGCTAAACACTGAAGCTTTCTTT. The encoded protein is CASSPTAMGLNTEAFF.

This chain connects TRBV28 to TRBJ2-7; 7 nucleotides line up with TRBD1. The CDR3 has 14 residues. Germline lookup yields CDR1 MDHEN and CDR2 SYDVKM. J gave up 3 bases and V 4 bases, and 6 bases lay outside the gene matches. The CDR3 DNA reads as TGTGCCAGCAGTTATACAGGGGCGAACTACGAGCAGTACTTC. This codes for CASSYTGANYEQYF.

The chain employs TRBV2 and TRBJ2-7; 8 nucleotides match TRBD1. The CDR3 extends over 14 amino acids. Trimming took 2 bases from V and 3 from J; bases not matched to a gene: 3. CDR1 is SNHLY and CDR2 is FYNNEI in the germline V gene. This chain's CDR3 is CASSEQGAVYEQYF. The CDR3 region has the DNA TGTGCCAGCAGTGAACAGGGGGCGGTCTACGAGCAGTACTTC. Combining the CDR3 with reference TRBV2 and TRBJ2-7 gives the whole variable domain EPEVTQTPSHQVTQMGQEVILRCVPISNHLYFYWYRQILGQKVEFLVSFYNNEISEKSEIFDDQFSVERPDGSNFTLKIRSTKLEDSAMYFCASSEQGAVYEQYFGPGTRLTVT.

The chain joins TRBV2 to TRBJ2-5, with 11 bases aligning to TRBD2. With 6 bases clipped from V and 5 bases from J, the junction kept 8 bases outside the gene matches. In germline, CDR1 is SNHLY, CDR2 FYNNEI. The CDR3 totals 15 residues. The CDR3 sequence: CASSLGASGRETQYF. CDR3 in DNA: TGTGCCAGCAGCCTCGGGGCTAGCGGGAGGGAGACCCAGTACTTC.

The rearrangement links TRBV5-4 to TRBJ1-2; a weak D match, TRBD1 (6 bases). Looked up from germline, CDR1 is SGHNT and CDR2 is YYREEE (reference sequence). Trimming took off 5 bases at V and 8 bases at J, with 22 bases between the two ends. CDR3 length equals 15 residues. In nucleotides, the CDR3 is TGTGCCAGCAGAAATGGGTGGGAGGGGGAGGACGGCTACACCTTC. Encoded protein: CASRNGWEGEDGYTF. Variable domain in full (rest from reference TRBV5-4 and TRBJ1-2): ETGVTQSPTHLIKTRGQQVTLRCSSQSGHNTVSWYQQALGQGPQFIFQYYREEENGRGNFPPRFSGLQFPNYSSELNVNALELDDSALYLCASRNGWEGEDGYTFGSGTRLTVV.

This chain joins TRBV6-5 and TRBJ1-3; the D gene is possibly TRBD1 (6 bases). Looked up from germline, CDR1 is MNHEY and CDR2 is SVGAGI. Trimming stripped 6 bases from V and 2 bases from J, with 14 bases between. The CDR3 covers 15 residues. The CDR3 DNA is TGTGCCAGCAGATTTACAGGGTTAACTGGAAACACCATATATTTT. Its translation is CASRFTGLTGNTIYF.

The chain has TRBV11-2 and TRBJ2-1; 9 positions match TRBD2. Trimming at V came to 5 bases and at J to 3 bases, leaving 5 bases not matched to a gene. The CDR3 totals 15 residues. CDR1 SGHAT and CDR2 FQNNGV come from the germline V gene. CDR3 nucleotide sequence: TGTGCCAGCAGCCAGACTAGCGGAATCTACAATGAGCAGTTCTTC. Translating it yields CASSQTSGIYNEQFF.

This chain connects TRBV5-1 to TRBJ2-7, with TRBD1 matching 7 bases. The germline gives CDR1 SGHRS, CDR2 YFSETQ. This CDR3 spans 14 amino acids. With V trimmed by 7 bases and J by 2 bases, 9 bases remained unmatched. The CDR3 coding sequence is TGCGCCAGCTTCTCCGGGACAGAGACCTACGAGCAGTACTTC. Its translation is CASFSGTETYEQYF.

The gene calls are TRBV9 and TRBJ1-3, with a tentative D call TRBD1 (6 bases). The V gene's germline CDR1 is SGDLS and CDR2 YYNGEE. V lost 5 bases and J lost 0, with 9 bases in between. The CDR3 extends over 14 amino acids. The CDR3 coding sequence is TGTGCCAGCAGTCAGGGGACCTCTGGAAACACCATATATTTT. This sequence encodes CASSQGTSGNTIYF.

This chain uses TRBV11-2 with TRBJ2-3, with D possibly being TRBD1 (5 bases). Per germline, CDR1 SGHAT and CDR2 FQNNGV. The CDR3 totals 14 residues. V was clipped by 2 bases and J by 2 bases, with 8 bases between them. The CDR3 DNA sequence: TGTGCCAGCAGCTTACAGGGAAACACAGATACGCAGTATTTT. Translating gives CASSLQGNTDTQYF. The variable domain in full, completed from reference TRBV11-2 and TRBJ2-3, reads EAGVAQSPRYKIIEKRQSVAFWCNPISGHATLYWYQQILGQGPKLLIQFQNNGVVDDSQLPKDRFSAERLKGVDSTLKIQPAKLEDSAVYLCASSLQGNTDTQYFGPGTRLTVL.

The rearrangement joins TRBV7-3 to TRBJ2-2, with a tentative D call TRBD2 (6 bases). V lost 1 base and J 6 bases, leaving 12 bases between the germline ends. The CDR3 is 15 amino acids. Germline V gene lookup returns CDR1 SGHTA and CDR2 FQGTGA. Here the CDR3 reads CASSLRAGTAGELFF. The CDR3 nucleotides are TGTGCCAGCAGCTTAAGGGCGGGAACCGCCGGGGAGCTGTTTTTT.

This chain uses TRBV30 with TRBJ1-1; maybe TRBD1 (6 bases). Per the germline V gene, CDR1 is GTSNPN and CDR2 is SVGIG (reference sequence). V was trimmed by 5 bases and J by 5 bases, leaving 12 bases between them. CDR3 length equals 12 residues. The DNA for the CDR3 is TGTGCCTGGCACAGGGTCGGAACTGAAGCTTTCTTT. Translated: CAWHRVGTEAFF.

The chain links TRBV7-9 to TRBJ2-1; 10 nucleotides agree with TRBD2. This CDR3 region has 16 residues. V lost 5 bases, J lost 4 bases, and 8 bases stayed unmatched. Germline CDR1 SEHNR, CDR2 FQNEAQ (reference sequence). In DNA, the CDR3 is TGTGCCAGCAGCCCCCTGGGACTAGCGATATACAATGAGCAGTTCTTC. Its translation: CASSPLGLAIYNEQFF.

The J gene is TRBJ2-4, the V gene TRBV18, with 7 nucleotides matching TRBD1. The length of the CDR3 is 14 residues. V shed 6 bases, J shed 5 bases, and the junction held 7 bases outside the gene matches. Germline-derived CDR1 and CDR2 are KGHSH and LQKENI. CDR3 amino acids: CASSSGQRQNIQYF. The CDR3 DNA reads TGTGCCAGCTCGTCGGGACAGCGCCAAAACATTCAGTACTTC. Together with reference TRBV18 and TRBJ2-4, the CDR3 gives the full variable domain: NAGVMQNPRHLVRRRGQEARLRCSPMKGHSHVYWYRQLPEEGLKFMVYLQKENIIDESGMPKERFSAEFPKEGPSILRIQQVVRGDSAAYFCASSSGQRQNIQYFGAGTRLSVL.

As for this clone: A junction end diverges from the germline sequence, so it may reflect a read error. V is TRBV11-2 and J is TRBJ2-1; TRBD2 matches 12 bases. Germline CDR1 and CDR2: SGHAT and FQNNGV. The CDR3 has 14 amino acids. The CDR3 sequence: CASSPRTSGALMVF. The CDR3 nucleotides are TGTGCCAGCAGCCCTCGGACTAGCGGGGCCTTGATGGTCTTC.

The chain is built from TRBV7-9 and TRBJ2-7; TRBD2 matches at 10 bases. The V segment lost 1 base and the J segment 5 bases; nucleotides outside the gene matches: 5. Germline assignment: CDR1 SEHNR and CDR2 FQNEAQ (reference sequence). The CDR3 spans 15 residues. The CDR3 loop reads CASSLGGLAGDEQYF. Written as DNA, the CDR3 is TGTGCCAGCAGCTTAGGGGGCCTAGCGGGAGACGAGCAGTACTTC.

The rearrangement links TRBV27 to TRBJ1-1; the match to TRBD1 covers 9 bases. Germline CDR1 and CDR2: MNHEY and SMNVEV (reference sequence). With V trimmed by 6 bases and J by 4 bases, 3 bases remained unmatched. This CDR3 comprises 13 residues. The CDR3 bases are TGTGCCAGCAGACAGGGGGCGCGCACTGAAGCTTTCTTT. Translated: CASRQGARTEAFF.

This rearrangement joins TRBV7-9 to TRBJ2-7; the D gene is possibly TRBD1 (5 bases). The CDR3 totals 14 residues. The V and J ends lost 4 bases and 6 bases respectively, with 16 bases between them. Germline V gene sequence: CDR1 SEHNR, CDR2 FQNEAQ (reference sequence). As DNA, the CDR3 is TGTGCCAGCAGCTCCGACAGATCTTTGGGCGAGCAGTACTTC. Its translation: CASSSDRSLGEQYF. The whole variable domain, filled in from reference TRBV7-9 and TRBJ2-7, reads DTGVSQNPRHKITKRGQNVTFRCDPISEHNRLYWYRQTLGQGPEFLTYFQNEAQLEKSRLLSDRFSAERPKGSFSTLEIQRTEQGDSAMYLCASSSDRSLGEQYFGPGTRLTVT.

The CDR3 DNA follows: TGTGCCAGTAGTATGCGCACTCCCGGGACTAGCTCCTACAATGAGCAGTTCTTC. As protein: CASSMRTPGTSSYNEQFF. The chain uses TRBV19 and TRBJ2-1, with 8 bases aligning to TRBD2. This CDR3 is 18 amino acids long. Losses at the gene ends were 3 bases for V and 0 bases for J; bases not matched to a gene: 10. Germline CDR1 and CDR2: LNHDA and SQIVND (reference sequence).

The chain couples TRBV7-3 to TRBJ2-1, with TRBD2 as a possible D gene (6 bases). This CDR3 is built from 15 residues. CDR1 is SGHTA and CDR2 is FQGTGA in the germline V gene. Trimming left V 3 bases short and J 5 bases short, with 14 bases between. The CDR3 DNA is TGTGCCAGCAGCTTCCTTCCGGGGGAGAACAATGAGCAGTTCTTC. Translated: CASSFLPGENNEQFF.

The chain uses TRBV6-5 and TRBJ2-7, with TRBD2 identical over 12 bases. V gave up 7 bases and J gave up 4 bases; unmatched junction bases: 8. This CDR3 region has 15 residues. Germline CDR1 and CDR2: MNHEY and SVGAGI. CDR3 nucleotides: TGTGCCAGCACCGTACTAGCGGGAGGCCAATACGAGCAGTACTTC. This codes for CASTVLAGGQYEQYF.